The 7 T cell receptor beta chains presented below share a single source sample, sequenced in a study of blood T cell repertoires in COVID-19. The assay was immunoSEQ multiplex PCR, and TCRdb's table has in-frame clones only and misses some. The repertoire holds approximately 69,000 clones, with 75% to 80% as singletons. Sequences were obtained from peripheral blood. Source of these receptors: a human donor in a cohort sampled during active COVID-19.

This chain joins TRBV18 and TRBJ2-7, with TRBD1 matching 8 bases. Germline-derived CDR1 and CDR2 are KGHSH and LQKENI. With V trimmed by 3 bases and J by 5 bases, 6 bases remained unmatched. The CDR3 loop spans 14 amino acids. CDR3 loop: CASSPKQGDNEQYF. DNA for the CDR3: TGTGCCAGCTCACCGAAACAGGGGGACAACGAGCAGTACTTC.

This clone has a handful of counts. V and J are TRBV5-1 and TRBJ2-3; 8 bases agree with TRBD2. Germline assignment: CDR1 SGHRS and CDR2 YFSETQ. J gave up 2 bases and V 0 bases, and 2 bases lay outside the gene matches. The CDR3 spans 15 residues. CDR3 in amino acids: CASSLDGRATDTQYF. Written as DNA, the CDR3 is TGCGCCAGCAGCTTGGACGGGAGGGCCACAGATACGCAGTATTTT.

The genes are TRBV11-2 and TRBJ2-5; 13 nucleotides line up with TRBD2. Trimming at V came to 5 bases and at J to 1 base, leaving 4 bases not matched to a gene. The CDR3 totals 16 residues. CDR1 and CDR2 (germline): SGHAT, FQNNGV. CDR3 nucleotides: TGTGCCAGCAGCCTGGGACTAGCGGGGTTCCAAGAGACCCAGTACTTC. Translating it yields CASSLGLAGFQETQYF.

CDR3 in amino acids: CASSLREERPHYEQYF. CDR3 sequence (DNA): TGTGCCAGCAGCTTACGGGAAGAGCGTCCCCACTACGAGCAGTACTTC. V and J are TRBV7-2 and TRBJ2-7, with a possible D match to TRBD2 (5 bases). The CDR3 is 16 residues long. Germline loops: CDR1 SGHTA, CDR2 FQGNSA. Trimming shortened V by 2 bases and J by 3 bases, and 17 bases separated the two germline ends.

CDR3 sequence: CGTGWAKAFF. The DNA of the CDR3 is TGCGGTACAGGGTGGGCGAAAGCTTTCTTT. This chain connects TRBV20-1 to TRBJ1-1; D might be TRBD1 (6 bases). The CDR3 is 10 amino acids. The germline V gene encodes CDR1 DFQATT and CDR2 SNEGSKA (reference sequence).

The V call is TRBV19, the J call TRBJ1-5, with D perhaps matching TRBD1 (5 bases). The CDR3 is 16 amino acids. Trimming removed 4 bases from V and 2 bases from J, with 15 bases in between. The germline V gene encodes CDR1 LNHDA and CDR2 SQIVND (reference sequence). CDR3 loop: CASSTLGHEGNQPQHF. The CDR3 DNA reads as TGTGCCAGTAGTACCCTAGGACACGAGGGCAATCAGCCCCAGCATTTT.

The chain has TRBV14 and TRBJ2-7; D ambiguous. This CDR3 has 11 residues. V gave up 5 bases and J gave up 6 bases, with 8 bases separating them. Germline V gene lookup returns CDR1 SGHDN and CDR2 FVKESK. As DNA, the CDR3 is TGTGCCAGCAGCTCCTACTCCGAGCAGTACTTC. It encodes CASSSYSEQYF.